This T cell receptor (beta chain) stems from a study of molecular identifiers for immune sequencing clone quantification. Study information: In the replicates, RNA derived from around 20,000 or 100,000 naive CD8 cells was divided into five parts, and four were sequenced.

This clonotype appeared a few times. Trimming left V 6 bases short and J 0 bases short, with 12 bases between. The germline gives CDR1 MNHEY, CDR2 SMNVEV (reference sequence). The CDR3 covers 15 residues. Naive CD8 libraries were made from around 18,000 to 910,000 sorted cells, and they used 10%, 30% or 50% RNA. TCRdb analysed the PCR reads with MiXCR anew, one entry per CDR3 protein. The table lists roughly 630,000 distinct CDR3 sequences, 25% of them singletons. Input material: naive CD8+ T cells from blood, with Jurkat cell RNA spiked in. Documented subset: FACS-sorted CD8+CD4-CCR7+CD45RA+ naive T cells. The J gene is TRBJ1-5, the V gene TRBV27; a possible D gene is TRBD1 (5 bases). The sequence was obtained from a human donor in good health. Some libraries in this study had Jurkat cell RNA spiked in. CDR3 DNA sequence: TGTGCCAGCAGCATGGGACGGTTTAGCAATCAGCCCCAGCATTTT. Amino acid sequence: CASSMGRFSNQPQHF.